This T cell receptor beta chain was sequenced for a study of blood T cell repertoires in COVID-19. Whole-study context: Samples taken during acute and convalescent COVID-19 were collected in the United States, Italy and Spain. PBMCs, B-cell-depleted T cells, or T cells provided the cDNA or gDNA that made up the material.

CDR3 length: 16 residues. Trimming cost V 4 bases and J 4 bases; bases outside gene matches: 7. Germline V gene sequence: CDR1 LNHDA, CDR2 SQIVND (reference sequence). Authors' processing steps: Estimation of nucleated cell counts was performed using reference gene primer amplification. Profiled with immunoSEQ multiplex PCR; TCRdb holds only in-frame clones, not every one. V, J and clone size are taken as reported in that table, and D and trimming were inferred from the DNA itself. The table shows 200,000 to 300,000 clones, with about nine tenths occurring only once. Sequencing input: peripheral blood. The chain has TRBV19 and TRBJ2-1; 10 positions agree with TRBD1. This clonotype was sampled from a man aged 35 to 55 who had recovered from COVID-19. The CDR3, as DNA: TGTGCCAGTAGTACCGGGGACAGGGGTAGTTACAATGAGCAGTTCTTC. Its protein product is CASSTGDRGSYNEQFF.